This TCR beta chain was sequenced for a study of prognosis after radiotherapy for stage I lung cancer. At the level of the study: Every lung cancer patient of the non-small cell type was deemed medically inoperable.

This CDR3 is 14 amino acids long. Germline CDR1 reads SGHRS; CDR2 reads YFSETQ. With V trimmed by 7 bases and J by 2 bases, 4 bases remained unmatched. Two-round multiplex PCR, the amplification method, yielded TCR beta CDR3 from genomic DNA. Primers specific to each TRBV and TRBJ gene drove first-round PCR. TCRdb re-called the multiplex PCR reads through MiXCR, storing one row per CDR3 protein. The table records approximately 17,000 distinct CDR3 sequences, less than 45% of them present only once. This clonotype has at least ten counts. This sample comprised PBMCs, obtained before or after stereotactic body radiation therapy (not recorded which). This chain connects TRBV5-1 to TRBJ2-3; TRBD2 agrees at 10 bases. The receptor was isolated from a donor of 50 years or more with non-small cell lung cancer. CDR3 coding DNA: TGCGCCAGCCAGCGGGGGGGGTCCACAGATACGCAGTATTTT. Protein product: CASQRGGSTDTQYF.